This passage covers 14 T cell receptor beta chains from one sample sequenced in a study of T cell responses to AZD1222 COVID-19 vaccine. This table comes from immunoSEQ multiplex PCR, and its TCRdb copy is limited to in-frame clones, with some not included. The data contain 100,000 to 150,000 clones, roughly 84% of them seen just once; the ten biggest clones take up about 6.2%. The material sequenced was peripheral blood, taken on day 0 of AZD1222 vaccination. Source of these receptors: an adult in good health.

V is TRBV12-3 or TRBV12-4 and J is TRBJ2-3; D call uncertain. This CDR3 is built from 12 residues. Trimming cost V 5 bases and J 4 bases, with 7 bases left between them. The CDR3 loop reads CASSRLPDTQYF. For the CDR3, the DNA is TGTGCCAGCAGTCGACTTCCAGATACGCAGTATTTT.

This rearrangement joins TRBV5-4 to TRBJ2-3; no clear D gene. The V end was cut by 3 bases, the J end by 2 bases, with 10 bases between. The CDR3 length is 14 residues. Germline-derived CDR1 and CDR2 are SGHNT and YYREEE (reference sequence). For the CDR3, the DNA is TGTGCCAGCAGCTCGGATCCTAACACAGATACGCAGTATTTT. Translated, it gives CASSSDPNTDTQYF.

The chain joins TRBV30 to TRBJ1-2, with TRBD1 matching 8 bases. V was clipped by 2 bases and J by 8 bases; unmatched bases: 10. CDR3 size: 14 residues. Germline assignment: CDR1 GTSNPN and CDR2 SVGIG (reference sequence). The CDR3 coding sequence is TGTGCCTGGAGTATTACCCAGGGGGCGCGGGGCTACACCTTC. Translating it yields CAWSITQGARGYTF.

CDR3 in amino acids: CASSQQGEAFF. The CDR3 DNA reads TGTGCCAGCAGTCAGCAGGGGGAGGCTTTCTTT. The chain is built from TRBV6-5 and TRBJ1-1, with 7 positions matching TRBD1. CDR1 is MNHEY, CDR2 SVGAGI, per germline. J gave up 11 bases and V 5 bases, and 5 bases lay outside the gene matches. The CDR3 extends over 11 amino acids.

The J gene is TRBJ1-1, the V gene TRBV6-5; TRBD1 aligns across 9 bases. This CDR3 contains 14 residues. With V trimmed by 6 bases and J by 1 base, 3 bases remained unmatched. Germline V CDR1 and CDR2: MNHEY, SVGAGI. The CDR3 is CASSRTGENTEAFF. CDR3 bases: TGTGCCAGCAGCCGGACAGGGGAGAACACTGAAGCTTTCTTT.

This chain joins TRBV5-6 and TRBJ1-5; D ambiguous. V dropped 3 bases and J dropped 3 bases, with 13 bases sitting between them. The CDR3 length is 15 residues. In germline, CDR1 is SGHDT, CDR2 YYEEEE. The CDR3 bases are TGTGCCAGCAGCTCTCGGGCGGCAGTCAATCAGCCCCAGCATTTT. Translating it yields CASSSRAAVNQPQHF.

The rearrangement joins TRBV5-6 to TRBJ2-6; D may be TRBD1 or TRBD2 (6 bases each). The CDR3 length is 16 residues. CDR1 and CDR2 from the germline V gene are SGHDT and YYEEEE. V lost 4 bases, J lost 0 bases, and 11 bases lay in between. CDR3 DNA sequence: TGTGCCAGCAGCCTGGAGGGGGTCTCTGGGGCCAACGTCCTGACTTTC. This encodes CASSLEGVSGANVLTF. Supplemented by reference TRBV5-6 and TRBJ2-6, the full variable domain reads DAGVTQSPTHLIKTRGQQVTLRCSPKSGHDTVSWYQQALGQGPQFIFQYYEEEERQRGNFPDRFSGHQFPNYSSELNVNALLLGDSALYLCASSLEGVSGANVLTFGAGSRLTVL.

The rearrangement joins TRBV5-4 to TRBJ2-5; D perhaps matches TRBD2 (6 bases). Trimming pared 4 bases from V and 5 bases from J, leaving 18 bases between. Germline V gene data show CDR1 as SGHNT and CDR2 as YYREEE (reference sequence). The CDR3 length is 15 residues. The CDR3 spells CASSRLPGAEETQYF. The CDR3 DNA sequence: TGTGCCAGCAGCAGACTTCCGGGAGCTGAGGAGACCCAGTACTTC.

The rearrangement uses TRBV6-5 and TRBJ1-2; the D gene is possibly TRBD1 (6 bases). With 8 bases removed from V and 5 bases from J, the gap between germline ends came to 15 bases. The CDR3 is 13 amino acids. The germline V gene encodes CDR1 MNHEY and CDR2 SVGAGI. This CDR3 reads CASGMGGGYGYTF. DNA of the CDR3: TGTGCCAGCGGAATGGGGGGCGGTTATGGCTACACCTTC.

This clone has more than one count but fewer than ten. This chain connects TRBV10-3 to TRBJ2-1; weak D call: TRBD1 (6 bases). The CDR3 is made up of 13 amino acids. Germline CDR1 is ENHRY and CDR2 is SYGVKD. V was trimmed by 6 bases and J by 8 bases, leaving 14 bases between them. The CDR3 region is CAIRPPGVDEQFF. In DNA, the CDR3 is TGTGCCATCAGACCCCCAGGGGTCGATGAGCAGTTCTTC.

The V call is TRBV28, the J call TRBJ1-3; D is perhaps TRBD1 (6 bases). CDR3 length: 14 residues. Germline CDR1 reads MDHEN; CDR2 reads SYDVKM. The ends were cut back, 6 bases at V and 1 base at J, with 10 bases in the middle. DNA of the CDR3: TGTGCCAGCAGCCCAGGGGCGTCTGGAAACACCATATATTTT. This codes for CASSPGASGNTIYF.

The rearrangement joins TRBV5-5 to TRBJ2-5; 15 bases match TRBD2. V was clipped by 7 bases and J by 3 bases; unmatched bases: 10. The CDR3 is made up of 17 amino acids. Germline CDR1 reads SGHKS; CDR2 reads YYEKEE (reference sequence). DNA for the CDR3: TGTGCCAGCGAACCCCGGTGGACTAGCGGGGGGGAAGAGACCCAGTACTTC. Amino acids: CASEPRWTSGGEETQYF.

The V and J genes are TRBV5-6 and TRBJ1-1; D not resolved. Trimming stripped 2 bases from V and 0 bases from J, with 11 bases between. This CDR3 region has 15 residues. CDR1 is SGHDT and CDR2 is YYEEEE in the germline V gene. The CDR3 DNA sequence: TGTGCCAGCAGCTTCGCAGGAATATTGAACACTGAAGCTTTCTTT. Protein product: CASSFAGILNTEAFF.

The chain uses TRBV11-2 and TRBJ1-1; D unresolved. From germline, CDR1 is SGHAT and CDR2 FQNNGV. Trimming pared 5 bases from V and 1 base from J, leaving 8 bases between. The CDR3 is 13 amino acids. The CDR3 DNA follows: TGTGCCAGCAGCACGAGACGGAACACTGAAGCTTTCTTT. Translating it yields CASSTRRNTEAFF.